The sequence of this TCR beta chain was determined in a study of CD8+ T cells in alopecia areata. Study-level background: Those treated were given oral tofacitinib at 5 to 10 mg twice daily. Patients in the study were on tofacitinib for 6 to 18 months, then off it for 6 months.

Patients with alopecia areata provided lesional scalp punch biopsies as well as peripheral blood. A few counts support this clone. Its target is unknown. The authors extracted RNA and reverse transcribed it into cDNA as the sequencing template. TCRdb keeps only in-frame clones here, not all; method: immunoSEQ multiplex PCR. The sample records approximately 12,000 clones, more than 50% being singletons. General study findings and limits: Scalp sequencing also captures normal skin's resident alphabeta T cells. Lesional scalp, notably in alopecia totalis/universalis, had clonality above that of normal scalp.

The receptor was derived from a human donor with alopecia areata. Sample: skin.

For the CDR3, the DNA is TGTGCCAGCATGGGGGAAGATACGCAGTATTTT. Amino acid sequence: CASMGEDTQYF. The chain uses TRBV2 and TRBJ2-3; D might be TRBD1 or TRBD2, each matching 5 bases. Trimming shortened V by 7 bases and J by 5 bases, and 7 bases separated the two germline ends. The germline CDR1 and CDR2 sequences are SNHLY and FYNNEI. This CDR3 contains 11 residues.